This paragraph reports one T cell receptor (beta chain). Antigen specificity is unknown. V was trimmed by 5 bases and J by 1 base, leaving 11 bases between them. Germline assignment: CDR1 MNHEY and CDR2 SMNVEV (reference sequence). This CDR3 comprises 14 residues. The TCR beta library used iRepertoire HTBI primers with Arm-PCR amplification of CDR3. Each CDR3 protein gets one entry after TCRdb re-called the multiplex PCR reads with MiXCR. The repertoire holds 450,000 to 650,000 distinct CDR3 sequences, with around 15% as singletons. This record belongs to a study of regulatory T cells in long-lasting Graves disease. Whole-study results and caveats: It was in persistent disease that TRBV28, TRBJ1-2 and TRBJ2-5 were favored. Lower TCR diversity characterized persistent Graves' patients relative to newly diagnosed patients.

The time point was: newly diagnosed GD, antithyroid drugs for less than 3 months. With RNA extracted from PBMCs as input, the TCR library was made. Another study also made use of these data, one on T cells in Graves' hyperthyroidism and ophthalmopathy.

This specimen consisted of peripheral blood mononuclear cells (PBMCs), obtained at new diagnosis, from a patient treated with antithyroid drugs. The TCR comes from a woman aged 35-65 years with Graves disease. The genes are TRBV27 and TRBJ2-5; D unclear. CDR3: CASSDRPSQETQYF. The CDR3 region has the DNA TGTGCCAGCAGTGATCGACCAAGCCAAGAGACCCAGTACTTC.